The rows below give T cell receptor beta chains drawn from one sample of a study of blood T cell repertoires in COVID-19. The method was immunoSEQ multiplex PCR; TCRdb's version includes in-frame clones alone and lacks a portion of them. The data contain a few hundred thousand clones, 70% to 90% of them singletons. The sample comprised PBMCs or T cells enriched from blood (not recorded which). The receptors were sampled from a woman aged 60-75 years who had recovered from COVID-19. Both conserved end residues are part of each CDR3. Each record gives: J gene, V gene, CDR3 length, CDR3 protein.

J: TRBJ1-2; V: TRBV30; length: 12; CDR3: CAWGAGGYGYTF
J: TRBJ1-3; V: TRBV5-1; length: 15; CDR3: CASSFTGGAGNTIYF
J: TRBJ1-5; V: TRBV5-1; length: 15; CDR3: CASSLDLGANQPQHF
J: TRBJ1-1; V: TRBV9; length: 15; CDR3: CASSSQDRLNTEAFF
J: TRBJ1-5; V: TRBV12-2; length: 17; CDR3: CASRLETGTGDNQPQHF
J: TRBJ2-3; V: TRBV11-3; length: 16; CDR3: CASSLGLAASTDTQYF
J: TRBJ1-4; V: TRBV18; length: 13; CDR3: CASSYRGEEKLFF
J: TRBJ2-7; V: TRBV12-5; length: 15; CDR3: CASGSRDSTPYEQYF
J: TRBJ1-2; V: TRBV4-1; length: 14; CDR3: CASSQDTGDYGYTF
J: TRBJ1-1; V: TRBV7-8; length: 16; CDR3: CASSLASGRGGTEAFF
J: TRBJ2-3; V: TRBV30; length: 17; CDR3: CAWSGQGDYDSPDTQYF
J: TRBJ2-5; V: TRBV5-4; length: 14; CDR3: CASSPGQGVKTQYF
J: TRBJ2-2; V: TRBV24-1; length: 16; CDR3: CATSDSAAYITGELFF
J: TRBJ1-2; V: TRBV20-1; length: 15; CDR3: CSASPLQGPNYGYTF
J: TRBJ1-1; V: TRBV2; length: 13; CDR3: CASSRETNTEAFF
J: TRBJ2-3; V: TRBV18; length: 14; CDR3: CASSRTSREDTQYF
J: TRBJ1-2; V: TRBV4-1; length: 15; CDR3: CASSPHRSLSYGYTF
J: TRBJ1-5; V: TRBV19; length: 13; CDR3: CASRMTAHQPQHF
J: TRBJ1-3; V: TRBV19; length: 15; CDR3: CASSYRGSSGNTIYF
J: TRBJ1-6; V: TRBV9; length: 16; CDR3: CASSVAAETYNSPLHF
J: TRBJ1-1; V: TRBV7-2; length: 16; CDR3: CASSSYRGRSDTEAFF
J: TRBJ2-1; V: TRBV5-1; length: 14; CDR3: CASSMPGGYNEQFF
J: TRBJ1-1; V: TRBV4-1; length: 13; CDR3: CASSPADNTEAFF
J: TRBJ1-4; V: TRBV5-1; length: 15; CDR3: CASSLDGAGGEKLFF
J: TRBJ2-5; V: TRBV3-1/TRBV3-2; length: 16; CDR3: CASSQASGGARETQYF
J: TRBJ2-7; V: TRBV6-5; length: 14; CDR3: CASSYSRGPYEQYF
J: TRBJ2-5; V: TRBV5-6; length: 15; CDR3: CASSPTGGWWETQYF
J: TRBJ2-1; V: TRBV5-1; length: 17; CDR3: CATHTGTSHETYNEQFF
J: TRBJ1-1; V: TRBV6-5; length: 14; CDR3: CASSYPALDTEAFF
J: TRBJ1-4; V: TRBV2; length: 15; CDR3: CASSEQGSPNEKLFF
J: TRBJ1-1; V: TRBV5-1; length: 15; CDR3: CASSPRTGTNTEAFF
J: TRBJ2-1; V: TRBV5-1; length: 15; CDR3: CASSLPGGAGNEQFF
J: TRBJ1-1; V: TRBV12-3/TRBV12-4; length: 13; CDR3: CASSPNRVAEAFF
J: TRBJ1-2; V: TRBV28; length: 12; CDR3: CASSFAGGESAF
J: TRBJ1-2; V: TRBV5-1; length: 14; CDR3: CASSEDTLNYGYTF
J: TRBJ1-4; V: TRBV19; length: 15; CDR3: CASSISGRGDEKLFF
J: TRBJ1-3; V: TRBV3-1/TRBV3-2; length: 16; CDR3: CASSHRGGNSGNTIYF
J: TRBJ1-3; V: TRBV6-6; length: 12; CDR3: CASDNSGNTIYF
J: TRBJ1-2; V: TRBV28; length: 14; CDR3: CASSLGGQIYGYTF
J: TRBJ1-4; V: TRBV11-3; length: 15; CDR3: CASSLEDRVNEKLFF